These 6 T cell receptor beta chains were all obtained from the same sample, sequenced in a study of OX40 agonist ivuxolimab in advanced cancers. Repertoires were generated with immunoSEQ multiplex PCR, while TCRdb's copy carries only in-frame clones and drops some. The sample records about 69,000 clones, 80% to 85% being singletons. The sequences come from CD4+ or CD8+ T cells sorted from blood, collected in a trial of the OX40 agonist ivuxolimab. These receptor sequences come from an adult with an advanced solid tumor such as melanoma, head and neck, liver or kidney cancer.

V is TRBV5-1 and J is TRBJ2-5; no reliable D call. The germline gives CDR1 SGHRS, CDR2 YFSETQ. The length of the CDR3 is 14 residues. Trimming cost V 1 base and J 14 bases, with 21 bases left between them. The CDR3 sequence is CASSLRNPREWQYF. CDR3 nucleotides: TGCGCCAGCAGCTTGCGGAACCCAAGAGAGTGGCAATACTTC.

This clone is a singleton in its sample. The chain employs TRBV11-2 and TRBJ2-1, with D possibly matching TRBD2 (5 bases). The CDR3 totals 16 residues. V was cut by 2 bases and J by 0 bases, with 11 bases left in between. Germline CDR1 reads SGHAT; CDR2 reads FQNNGV. CDR3 nucleotide sequence: TGTGCCAGCAGCTTATTGCAGCGGAGCTCCTACAATGAGCAGTTCTTC. Translating it yields CASSLLQRSSYNEQFF.

The chain combines TRBV12-2 with TRBJ1-3. TRBV12-2 is shown as a pseudogene. The CDR3 spans 15 residues. This chain's CDR3 is CASRLSRTGRDTIYF. CDR3 nucleotides: TGTGCAAGTCGCTTATCCCGGACGGGGCGGGACACCATATATTTT.

The chain joins TRBV6-5 to TRBJ2-6; D not certain. CDR1 is MNHEY, CDR2 SVGAGI, per germline. Trimming shortened V by 10 bases and J by 0 bases, and 7 bases separated the two germline ends. CDR3 size: 13 residues. This CDR3 is CAIKASGANVLTF. The CDR3 DNA reads TGTGCCATCAAAGCCTCTGGGGCCAACGTCCTGACTTTC.

V usage is TRBV28 and J usage is TRBJ1-1, with 11 bases lining up with TRBD1. The J segment lost 8 bases and the V segment lost 2 bases, leaving 7 bases of the junction unmatched. Germline loops: CDR1 MDHEN, CDR2 SYDVKM. This CDR3 comprises 15 residues. The CDR3 is CASSLGDRGSLEAFF. CDR3 nucleotide sequence: TGTGCCAGCAGTTTAGGGGACAGGGGGTCCCTCGAAGCTTTCTTT.

This chain uses TRBV5-1 with TRBJ2-1; a weak D match, TRBD2 (5 bases). V lost 3 bases to trimming and J lost 1 base, with 14 bases between them. The CDR3 spans 16 residues. Germline V gives CDR1 SGHRS, CDR2 YFSETQ. This CDR3 reads CASSSLGILSYNEQFF. The CDR3 DNA sequence: TGCGCCAGCAGCTCACTAGGGATTTTATCCTACAATGAGCAGTTCTTC.